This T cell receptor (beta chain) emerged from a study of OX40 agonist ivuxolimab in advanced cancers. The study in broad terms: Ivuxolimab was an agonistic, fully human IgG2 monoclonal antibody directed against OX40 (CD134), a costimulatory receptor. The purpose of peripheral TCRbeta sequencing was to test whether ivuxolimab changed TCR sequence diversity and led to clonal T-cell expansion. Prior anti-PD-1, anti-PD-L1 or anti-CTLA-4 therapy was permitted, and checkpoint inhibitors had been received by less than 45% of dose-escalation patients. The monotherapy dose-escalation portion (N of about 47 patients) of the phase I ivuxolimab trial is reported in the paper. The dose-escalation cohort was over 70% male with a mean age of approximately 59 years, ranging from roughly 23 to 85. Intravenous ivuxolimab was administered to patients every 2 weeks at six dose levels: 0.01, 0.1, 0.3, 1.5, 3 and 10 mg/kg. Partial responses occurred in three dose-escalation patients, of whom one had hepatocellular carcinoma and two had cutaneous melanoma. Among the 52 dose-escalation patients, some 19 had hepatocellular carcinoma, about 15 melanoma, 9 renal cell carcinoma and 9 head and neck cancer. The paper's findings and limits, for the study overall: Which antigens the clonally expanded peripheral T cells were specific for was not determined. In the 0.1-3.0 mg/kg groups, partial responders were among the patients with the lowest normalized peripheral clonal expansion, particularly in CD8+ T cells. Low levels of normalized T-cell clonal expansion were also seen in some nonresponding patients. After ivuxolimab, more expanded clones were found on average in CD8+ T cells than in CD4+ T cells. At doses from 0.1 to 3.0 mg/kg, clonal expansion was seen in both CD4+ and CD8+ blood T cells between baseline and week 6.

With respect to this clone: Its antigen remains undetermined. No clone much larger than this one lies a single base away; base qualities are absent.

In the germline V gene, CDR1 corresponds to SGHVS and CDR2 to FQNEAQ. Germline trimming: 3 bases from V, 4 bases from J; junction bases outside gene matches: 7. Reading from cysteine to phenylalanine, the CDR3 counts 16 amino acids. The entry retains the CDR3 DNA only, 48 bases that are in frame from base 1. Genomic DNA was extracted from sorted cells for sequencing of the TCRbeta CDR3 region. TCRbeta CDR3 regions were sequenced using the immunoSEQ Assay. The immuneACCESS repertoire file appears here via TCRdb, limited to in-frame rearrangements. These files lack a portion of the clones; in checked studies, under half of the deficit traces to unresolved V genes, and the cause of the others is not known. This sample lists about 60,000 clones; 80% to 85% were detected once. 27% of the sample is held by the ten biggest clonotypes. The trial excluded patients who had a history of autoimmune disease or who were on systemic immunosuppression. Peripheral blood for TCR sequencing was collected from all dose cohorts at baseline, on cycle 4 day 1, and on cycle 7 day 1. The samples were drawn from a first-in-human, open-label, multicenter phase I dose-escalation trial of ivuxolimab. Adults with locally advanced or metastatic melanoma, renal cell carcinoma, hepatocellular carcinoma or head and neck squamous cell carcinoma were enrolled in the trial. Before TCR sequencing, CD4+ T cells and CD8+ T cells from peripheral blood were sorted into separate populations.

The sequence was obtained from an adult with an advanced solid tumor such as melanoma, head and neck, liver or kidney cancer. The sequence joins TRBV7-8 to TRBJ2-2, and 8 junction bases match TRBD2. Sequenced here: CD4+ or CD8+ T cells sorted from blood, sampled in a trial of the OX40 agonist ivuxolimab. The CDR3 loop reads CASSFWRGASTGELFF. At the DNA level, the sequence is TGTGCCAGCAGCTTTTGGCGGGGGGCCTCCACCGGGGAGCTGTTTTTT.